The 7 T cell receptor beta chains below were found in one sample sequenced in a study of blood T cell repertoires in COVID-19. Profiling relied on immunoSEQ multiplex PCR, and the TCRdb table lists in-frame clones only, not all of them. Of over 70,000 clones listed, approximately 88% are singletons. Sequencing used peripheral blood. These receptors were taken from an elderly man with acute or convalescent COVID-19.

This chain links TRBV18 with TRBJ2-5; a weak D match, TRBD1 (5 bases). Germline CDR1 is KGHSH and CDR2 is LQKENI. Trimming left V 2 bases short and J 0 bases short, with 10 bases between. This CDR3 has 15 residues. DNA for the CDR3: TGTGCCAGCTCACCAGCGACAGCTAACCAAGAGACCCAGTACTTC. Its protein product is CASSPATANQETQYF.

This CDR3 is CASSGVAGSYEQYF. The CDR3 DNA reads as TGTGCCAGCAGCGGAGTAGCGGGCTCCTACGAGCAGTACTTC. The chain uses TRBV9 and TRBJ2-7; 7 nucleotides align to TRBD2. This CDR3 has 14 residues. Germline lookup yields CDR1 SGDLS and CDR2 YYNGEE. After removal of 3 bases from V and 0 bases from J, the junction contained 3 bases not matched to a gene.

This clone was seen once. The gene calls are TRBV14 and TRBJ1-6; D gene unclear. This CDR3 is built from 14 residues. Trimming removed 4 bases from V and 0 bases from J, with 4 bases in between. Per the germline V gene, CDR1 is SGHDN and CDR2 is FVKESK. This chain's CDR3 is CASSLLSYNSPLHF. The CDR3 DNA follows: TGTGCCAGCAGCCTACTCTCCTATAATTCACCCCTCCACTTT.

The chain uses TRBV28 and TRBJ2-1; 13 bases fit TRBD2. V lost 6 bases, J lost 14 bases, and 10 bases stayed unmatched. CDR1 and CDR2 from the germline V gene are MDHEN and SYDVKM. The CDR3 extends over 14 amino acids. CDR3 in amino acids: CASSTKGLAGDEFF. The CDR3 coding sequence is TGTGCCAGCAGCACAAAAGGACTAGCGGGAGATGAGTTCTTC.

This chain joins TRBV13 and TRBJ1-2; D not resolved. The V end was cut by 1 base, the J end by 2 bases, with 5 bases between. From germline, CDR1 is PRHDT and CDR2 FYEKMQ (reference sequence). The CDR3 is made up of 13 amino acids. CDR3 bases: TGTGCCAGCAGCTTAGACATGAACTATGGCTACACCTTC. Its protein is CASSLDMNYGYTF.

The chain recombines TRBV6-5 with TRBJ1-2, with D perhaps TRBD1 (6 bases). Germline V gene sequence: CDR1 MNHEY, CDR2 SVGAGI. The CDR3 extends over 15 amino acids. V lost 6 bases, J lost 3 bases, and 17 bases lay in between. CDR3 in DNA: TGTGCCAGCAGGGCCGGGCGGGGGCCATACTATGGCTACACCTTC. Protein: CASRAGRGPYYGYTF.

The V call is TRBV18, the J call TRBJ1-2, with D maybe TRBD1 (5 bases). The V end lost 4 bases, the J end lost 6 bases, and 15 bases lay between the germline ends. This CDR3 contains 14 residues. Germline CDR1 is KGHSH and CDR2 is LQKENI. DNA for the CDR3: TGTGCCAGCTCACTTTCGGACACCGAGCATGGCTACACCTTC. It yields the protein CASSLSDTEHGYTF.